These T cell receptor beta chains were read from a single sample in a study of blood T cell repertoires in COVID-19. TCRdb's copy holds only in-frame clones and misses some; the assay was immunoSEQ multiplex PCR. The sample records about 370,000 clones, more than 80% being singletons. The sample taken for sequencing was peripheral blood. Receptors were obtained from a woman aged 25-40 years with COVID-19, enrolled during active disease. CDR3s include the opening cysteine and the closing phenylalanine or tryptophan. A D gene is named only where the DNA matches it firmly. A row's size may be missing; if present it is once, few, many or a size class.

clone_size	cdr3_length	v_call	j_call	d_call	cdr3_aa	cdr3_nt
NA	15	TRBV7-8	TRBJ1-3	NA	CASSLDQGPGNTIYF	TGTGCCAGCAGCTTAGATCAGGGGCCTGGAAACACCATATATTTT
NA	15	TRBV28	TRBJ1-5	TRBD1	CASRDHTGVGQPQHF	TGTGCCAGCAGAGATCATACAGGGGTTGGTCAGCCCCAGCATTTT
NA	14	TRBV19	TRBJ2-7	TRBD1	CASSMDRGKYEQYF	TGTGCCAGTAGTATGGACAGGGGGAAGTACGAGCAGTACTTC
NA	12	TRBV5-1	TRBJ1-1	TRBD1	CASSTGDTEAFF	TGCGCCAGCAGCACAGGGGACACTGAAGCTTTCTTT
NA	15	TRBV24-1	TRBJ2-1	NA	CATSGTGTGLDEQFF	TGTGCCACCAGTGGAACCGGTACAGGGTTGGATGAGCAGTTCTTC
NA	12	TRBV27	TRBJ1-4	NA	CASSFTDGSLFF	TGTGCCAGCAGTTTCACGGACGGGAGCCTGTTTTTT
NA	16	TRBV7-2	TRBJ2-7	TRBD2	CASSQRGLGNSYEQYF	TGTGCCAGCAGCCAACGCGGACTAGGGAACTCCTACGAGCAGTACTTC
NA	15	TRBV6-5	TRBJ1-2	NA	CASIPKQGRLYGYTF	TGTGCCAGCATCCCAAAACAGGGAAGACTATATGGCTACACCTTC
few	14	TRBV19	TRBJ1-1	NA	CATQSGRGNTEAFF	TGTGCCACCCAATCGGGCAGGGGGAACACTGAAGCTTTCTTT
NA	16	TRBV11-3	TRBJ1-1	NA	CASSLGAVSRGTEAFF	TGTGCCAGCAGCTTAGGGGCGGTGAGTAGGGGCACTGAAGCTTTCTTT
NA	15	TRBV5-1	TRBJ2-3	TRBD1	CASSFRTGAGDTQYF	TGCGCCAGCAGCTTCAGGACAGGGGCGGGAGATACGCAGTATTTT
NA	12	TRBV2	TRBJ2-3	NA	CASGDPRGTQYF	TGTGCCAGCGGGGATCCTCGGGGTACGCAGTATTTT
NA	12	TRBV6-7	TRBJ2-3	NA	CASGRTWDTQYF	TGTGCCTCAGGGAGGACGTGGGATACGCAGTATTTT
NA	13	TRBV2	TRBJ2-5	TRBD2	CASSRPGGETQYF	TGTGCCAGCTCCCGACCGGGGGGGGAGACCCAGTACTTC
NA	11	TRBV11-3	TRBJ2-5	NA	CASSRGETQYF	TGTGCCAGCAGCCGGGGGGAGACCCAGTACTTC
NA	17	TRBV24-1	TRBJ2-1	NA	CATSDWGQGSSYNEQFF	TGTGCCACCAGTGATTGGGGGCAGGGCAGCTCCTACAATGAGCAGTTCTTC
few	15	TRBV5-1	TRBJ2-7	TRBD1	CASSSRDRFNYEQYF	TGCGCCAGCAGCTCCCGGGACAGATTTAACTACGAGCAGTACTTC
NA	17	TRBV5-1	TRBJ2-1	TRBD2	CASSGTILAGSYNEQFF	TGCGCCAGCAGCGGAACAATCCTAGCGGGCTCCTACAATGAGCAGTTCTTC
NA	15	TRBV6-5	TRBJ1-5	NA	CASRKPGDRDQPQHF	TGTGCCAGCAGGAAACCAGGGGATCGGGATCAGCCCCAGCATTTT
NA	14	TRBV7-2	TRBJ1-5	TRBD1	CASSSGQLGQPQHF	TGTGCCAGCAGCTCGGGACAGTTAGGGCAGCCCCAGCATTTT
NA	17	TRBV14	TRBJ2-1	TRBD2	CASSQALAFTAYNEQFF	TGTGCCAGCAGCCAGGCACTAGCGTTCACTGCCTACAATGAGCAGTTCTTC
NA	15	TRBV7-9	TRBJ1-1	TRBD1	CASSSRDRGHTEAFF	TGTGCCAGCAGCTCCCGGGACAGGGGGCACACTGAAGCTTTCTTT
NA	16	TRBV7-2	TRBJ1-6	NA	CASSATAGVPNSPLHF	TGTGCCAGCAGCGCCACGGCCGGGGTCCCTAATTCACCCCTCCACTTT
NA	17	TRBV7-2	TRBJ2-2	NA	CASSLQLGAGFAGELFF	TGTGCCAGCAGCTTACAGTTAGGGGCGGGGTTTGCCGGGGAGCTGTTTTTT
NA	15	TRBV6-5	TRBJ1-4	NA	CASSPQGPFNDKPFF	TGTGCCAGTTCCCCCCAGGGCCCGTTCAACGACAAACCATTTTTT
once	15	TRBV6-6	TRBJ1-5	NA	CASTRGSGSNQPQHF	TGTGCCAGCACACGAGGTTCGGGTAGCAATCAGCCCCAGCATTTT
NA	15	TRBV9	TRBJ2-2	NA	CASSVGGIRAGELFF	TGTGCCAGCAGCGTAGGAGGGATTCGGGCCGGGGAGCTGTTTTTT
NA	12	TRBV29-1	TRBJ2-7	NA	CSVEGGPYEQYF	TGCAGCGTTGAAGGCGGTCCCTACGAGCAGTACTTC
few	15	TRBV5-4	TRBJ2-2	TRBD1	CASSLPWTGPGELFF	TGTGCCAGCAGCTTGCCCTGGACAGGCCCCGGGGAGCTGTTTTTT
NA	15	TRBV4-1	TRBJ2-7	NA	CASSLANRDVGVQYF	TGCGCCAGCAGCCTTGCCAACAGGGACGTGGGGGTGCAGTACTTC
NA	13	TRBV4-3	TRBJ1-2	TRBD1	CASSPDRAYGYTF	TGCGCCAGCAGCCCCGACAGGGCCTATGGCTACACCTTC
NA	14	TRBV5-6	TRBJ1-2	TRBD1	CASSIGQGSYGYTF	TGTGCCAGCAGCATAGGACAGGGGAGCTATGGCTACACCTTC
NA	16	TRBV3-1/TRBV3-2	TRBJ2-1	TRBD2	CASSQAYSGTGDEQFF	TGTGCCAGCAGCCAAGCTTATAGCGGGACTGGGGATGAGCAGTTCTTC
NA	15	TRBV18	TRBJ1-1	TRBD1	CASSRPGQAGNEAFF	TGTGCCAGCTCACGGCCGGGACAGGCGGGCAATGAAGCTTTCTTT
NA	15	TRBV7-8	TRBJ1-1	TRBD1	CASSPLRTGGTEAFF	TGTGCCAGCAGCCCCCTGAGGACAGGGGGTACTGAAGCTTTCTTT
NA	13	TRBV3-1/TRBV3-2	TRBJ1-5	NA	CASSLTEEQPQHF	TGTGCCAGCAGCCTAACTGAGGAGCAGCCCCAGCATTTT
NA	16	TRBV14	TRBJ2-1	TRBD2	CASSQNSLAGGHEQFF	TGTGCCAGCAGCCAGAATTCACTAGCGGGAGGGCATGAGCAGTTCTTC
NA	14	TRBV19	TRBJ1-3	TRBD1	CASTPGGTGNTIYF	TGTGCCAGTACCCCAGGGGGTACTGGAAACACCATATATTTT
NA	18	TRBV7-8	TRBJ2-1	TRBD2	CASSLGKVAGPFYNEQFF	TGTGCCAGCAGCTTAGGTAAGGTAGCGGGGCCCTTCTACAATGAGCAGTTCTTC
NA	15	TRBV4-1	TRBJ2-1	NA	CASSTRTDSYNEQFF	TGCGCCAGCAGCACTAGGACCGACTCCTACAATGAGCAGTTCTTC
NA	15	TRBV5-1	TRBJ2-5	TRBD1	CASSMDRHPQETQYF	TGCGCCAGCAGCATGGACAGGCATCCCCAAGAGACCCAGTACTTC
NA	14	TRBV4-1	TRBJ1-4	TRBD1	CASSQGQGNEKLFF	TGCGCCAGCAGCCAAGGACAGGGGAATGAAAAACTGTTTTTT
NA	14	TRBV19	TRBJ1-4	NA	CASSLQGGNEKLFF	TGTGCCAGTAGTTTGCAAGGGGGAAATGAAAAACTGTTTTTT
NA	12	TRBV6-6	TRBJ2-5	NA	CASNLGGETQYF	TGTGCCAGCAACCTAGGAGGAGAGACCCAGTACTTC
NA	16	TRBV10-3	TRBJ2-3	NA	CAISESPEGLGDTQYF	TGTGCCATCAGTGAGTCACCGGAGGGCCTTGGAGATACGCAGTATTTT